A selection of T cell receptor beta chains follows, all from one sample in a study. MiXCR, applied by TCRdb to the RT-PCR reads, yields one record per CDR3 protein. The sample consists of about 680,000 distinct CDR3 sequences, over 12% of them appearing once. Sequenced input: memory CD4+ T cells from blood. The receptors here all came from a female donor in good health, serving as a healthy control. Both conserved end residues are part of each CDR3. The D gene is left open where the match is weak. Where a row states a size, it is once, few, many or the class of an expanded clone; other rows omit it.

v_call	j_call	d_call	clone_size	cdr3_nt	cdr3_aa
TRBV20-1	TRBJ1-2	TRBD1	.	TGCAGTGCTAAGGACAGGGGGGCCCTCCATGGCTACACCTTC	CSAKDRGALHGYTF
TRBV7-3	TRBJ1-1	.	many	TGTGCCAGCAGCTTAACGGGGGGCGAGAACACTGAAGCTTTCTTT	CASSLTGGENTEAFF
TRBV19	TRBJ2-1	.	few	TGTGCCAGTAGTATTCGGTCTTCTGAGCAGTTCTTC	CASSIRSSEQFF
TRBV9	TRBJ1-1	.	.	TGTGCCAGCAGCGTCAGGGCGACAGGCCAGAACACTGAAGCTTTCTTT	CASSVRATGQNTEAFF
TRBV27	TRBJ1-1	TRBD1	.	TGTGCCAGCAGTCTCCTCCCCGACAGGGGCGAAGCTTTCTTT	CASSLLPDRGEAFF
TRBV7-2	TRBJ1-2	.	many	TGTGCCAGCAGCTTAGAGGTTGGCGGCTACACCTTC	CASSLEVGGYTF
TRBV5-5	TRBJ2-1	TRBD1	few	TGTGCCAGCAGCTTAACTTGGACAGGGTACAATGAGCAGTTCTTC	CASSLTWTGYNEQFF
TRBV12-3/TRBV12-4	TRBJ2-3	TRBD1	.	TGTGCCAGCAGTTTTGACAGGGTAACTGATACGCAGTATTTT	CASSFDRVTDTQYF
TRBV7-2	TRBJ2-7	.	many	TGTGCCAGCAGCTTAGCGGAAGCATACGAGCAGTACTTC	CASSLAEAYEQYF
TRBV9	TRBJ2-2	.	.	TGTGCCAGCAGCACCGCGGCCGGGGAGCTGTTTTTT	CASSTAAGELFF